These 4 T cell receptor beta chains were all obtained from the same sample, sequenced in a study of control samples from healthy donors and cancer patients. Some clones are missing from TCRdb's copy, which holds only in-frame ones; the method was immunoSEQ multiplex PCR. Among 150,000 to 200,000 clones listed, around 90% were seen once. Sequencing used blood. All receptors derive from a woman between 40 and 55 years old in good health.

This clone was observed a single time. The CDR3 region is CASSTRSGTGDPSGANVLTF. In nucleotides, the CDR3 is TGTGCCAGTAGTACCCGCTCCGGGACAGGGGACCCCTCTGGGGCCAACGTCCTGACTTTC. The V gene is TRBV19, the J gene TRBJ2-6, with TRBD1 matching 10 bases. The CDR3 runs to 20 residues. Germline V gives CDR1 LNHDA, CDR2 SQIVND (reference sequence). V was clipped by 4 bases and J by 0 bases; unmatched bases: 12.

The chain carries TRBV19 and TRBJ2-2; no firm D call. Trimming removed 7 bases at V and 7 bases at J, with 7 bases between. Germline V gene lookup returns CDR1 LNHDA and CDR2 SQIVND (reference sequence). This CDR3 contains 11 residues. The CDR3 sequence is CASNSGGELFF. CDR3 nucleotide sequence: TGTGCCAGTAATAGTGGCGGGGAGCTGTTTTTT.

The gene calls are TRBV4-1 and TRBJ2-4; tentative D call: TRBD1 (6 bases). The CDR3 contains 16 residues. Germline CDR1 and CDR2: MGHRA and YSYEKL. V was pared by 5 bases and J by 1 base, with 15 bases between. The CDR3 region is CASSKILQGAKNIQYF. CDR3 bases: TGCGCCAGCAGCAAGATCCTACAGGGTGCCAAAAACATTCAGTACTTC.

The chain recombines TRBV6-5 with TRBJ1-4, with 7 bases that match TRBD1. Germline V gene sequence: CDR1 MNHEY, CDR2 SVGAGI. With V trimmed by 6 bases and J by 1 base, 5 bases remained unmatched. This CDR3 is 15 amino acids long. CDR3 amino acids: CASRAQGGTNEKLFF. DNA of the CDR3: TGTGCCAGCAGAGCCCAGGGGGGAACTAATGAAAAACTGTTTTTT.